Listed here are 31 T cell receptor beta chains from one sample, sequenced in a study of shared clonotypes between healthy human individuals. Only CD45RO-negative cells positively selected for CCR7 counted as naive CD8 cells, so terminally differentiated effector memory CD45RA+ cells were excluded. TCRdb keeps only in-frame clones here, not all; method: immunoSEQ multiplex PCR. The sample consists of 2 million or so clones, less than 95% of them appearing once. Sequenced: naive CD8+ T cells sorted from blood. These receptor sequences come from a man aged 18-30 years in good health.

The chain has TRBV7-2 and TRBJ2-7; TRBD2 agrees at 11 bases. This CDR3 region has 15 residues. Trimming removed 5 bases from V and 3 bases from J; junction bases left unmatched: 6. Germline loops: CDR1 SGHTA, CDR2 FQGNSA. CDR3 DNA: TGTGCCAGCAGCGACTCCGGGACTAGCGGCTACGAGCAGTACTTC. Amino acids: CASSDSGTSGYEQYF.

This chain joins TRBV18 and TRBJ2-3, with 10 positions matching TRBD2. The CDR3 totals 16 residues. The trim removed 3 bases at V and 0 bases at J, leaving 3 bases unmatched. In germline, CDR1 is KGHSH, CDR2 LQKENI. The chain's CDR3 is CASSPPSGRSTDTQYF. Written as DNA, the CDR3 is TGTGCCAGCTCACCGCCTAGCGGGAGAAGCACAGATACGCAGTATTTT. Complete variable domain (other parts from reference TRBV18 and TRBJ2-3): NAGVMQNPRHLVRRRGQEARLRCSPMKGHSHVYWYRQLPEEGLKFMVYLQKENIIDESGMPKERFSAEFPKEGPSILRIQQVVRGDSAAYFCASSPPSGRSTDTQYFGPGTRLTVL.

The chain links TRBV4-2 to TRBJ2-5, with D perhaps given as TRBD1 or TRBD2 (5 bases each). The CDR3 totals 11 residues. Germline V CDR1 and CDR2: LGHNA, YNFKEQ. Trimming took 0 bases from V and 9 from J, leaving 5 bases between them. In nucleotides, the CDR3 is TGTGCCAGCAGCCAAGAGGGGGCCCAGTACTTC. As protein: CASSQEGAQYF.

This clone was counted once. The CDR3 nucleotides are TGTGCCAGCAGCTTGGGGACAGGAGCGGCCGGGGAGCTGTTTTTT. It specifies CASSLGTGAAGELFF. This rearrangement joins TRBV7-8 to TRBJ2-2; 8 bases match TRBD1. This CDR3 spans 15 amino acids. CDR1 and CDR2 from the germline V gene are SGHVS and FQNEAQ. Germline trimming cut 3 bases from V and 6 bases from J; bases unmatched to any gene: 6. The whole variable domain, remainder taken from reference TRBV7-8 and TRBJ2-2, is GAGVSQSPRYKVAKRGQDVALRCDPISGHVSLFWYQQALGQGPEFLTYFQNEAQLDKSGLPSDRFFAERPEGSVSTLKIQRTQQEDSAVYLCASSLGTGAAGELFFGEGSRLTVL.

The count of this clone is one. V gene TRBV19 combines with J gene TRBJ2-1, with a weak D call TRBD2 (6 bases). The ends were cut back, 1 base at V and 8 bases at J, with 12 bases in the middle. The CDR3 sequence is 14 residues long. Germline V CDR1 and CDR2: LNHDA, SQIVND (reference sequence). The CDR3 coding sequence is TGTGCCAGTAGTATAGTTGGAGGGGCGGATGAGCAGTTCTTC. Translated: CASSIVGGADEQFF.

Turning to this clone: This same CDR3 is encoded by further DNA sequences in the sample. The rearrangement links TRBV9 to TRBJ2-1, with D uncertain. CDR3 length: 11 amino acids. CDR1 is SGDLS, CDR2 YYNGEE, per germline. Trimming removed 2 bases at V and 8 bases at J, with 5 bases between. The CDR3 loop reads CASSVGDEQFF. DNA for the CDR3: TGTGCCAGCAGCGTCGGCGATGAGCAGTTCTTC. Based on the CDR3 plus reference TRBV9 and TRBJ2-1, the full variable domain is DSGVTQTPKHLITATGQRVTLRCSPRSGDLSVYWYQQSLDQGLQFLIQYYNGEERAKGNILERFSAQQFPDLHSELNLSSLELGDSALYFCASSVGDEQFFGPGTRLTVL.

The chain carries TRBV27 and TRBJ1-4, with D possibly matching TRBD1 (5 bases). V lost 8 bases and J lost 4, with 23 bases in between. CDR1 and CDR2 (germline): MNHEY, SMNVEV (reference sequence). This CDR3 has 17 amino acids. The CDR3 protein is CASPHGAPDRNNEKLFF. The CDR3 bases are TGTGCCAGCCCTCACGGGGCCCCAGACAGAAATAATGAAAAACTGTTTTTT.

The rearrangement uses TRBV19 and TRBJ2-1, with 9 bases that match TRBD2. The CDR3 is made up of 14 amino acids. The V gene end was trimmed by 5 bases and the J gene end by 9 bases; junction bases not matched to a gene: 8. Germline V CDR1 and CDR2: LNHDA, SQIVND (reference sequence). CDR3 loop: CASSRTSEAPEQFF. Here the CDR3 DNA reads TGTGCCAGTAGTCGGACTAGCGAGGCACCTGAGCAGTTCTTC.

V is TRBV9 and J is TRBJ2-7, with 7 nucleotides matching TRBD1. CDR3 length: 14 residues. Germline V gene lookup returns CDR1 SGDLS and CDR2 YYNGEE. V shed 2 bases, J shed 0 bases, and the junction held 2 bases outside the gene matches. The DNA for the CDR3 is TGTGCCAGCAGCGTCACAGGGGACTCCTACGAGCAGTACTTC. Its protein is CASSVTGDSYEQYF.

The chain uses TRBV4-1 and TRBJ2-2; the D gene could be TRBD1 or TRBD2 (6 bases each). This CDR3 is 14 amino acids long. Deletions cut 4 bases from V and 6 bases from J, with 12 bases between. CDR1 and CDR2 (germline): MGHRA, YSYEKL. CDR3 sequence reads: CASSLAGEAGELFF. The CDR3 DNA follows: TGCGCCAGCAGCCTAGCAGGGGAGGCCGGGGAGCTGTTTTTT.

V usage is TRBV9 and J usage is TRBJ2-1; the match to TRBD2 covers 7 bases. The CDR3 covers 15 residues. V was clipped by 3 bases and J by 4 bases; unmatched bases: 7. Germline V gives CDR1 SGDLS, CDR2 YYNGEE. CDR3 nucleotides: TGTGCCAGCAGCGAGCTAGCGGTTCAATACAATGAGCAGTTCTTC. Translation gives CASSELAVQYNEQFF.

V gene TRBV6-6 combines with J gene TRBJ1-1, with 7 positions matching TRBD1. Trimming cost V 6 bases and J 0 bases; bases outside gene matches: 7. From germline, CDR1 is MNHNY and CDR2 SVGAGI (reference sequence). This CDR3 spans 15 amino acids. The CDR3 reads CASRPGTDMNTEAFF. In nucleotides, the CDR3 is TGTGCCAGCAGACCAGGGACAGACATGAACACTGAAGCTTTCTTT.

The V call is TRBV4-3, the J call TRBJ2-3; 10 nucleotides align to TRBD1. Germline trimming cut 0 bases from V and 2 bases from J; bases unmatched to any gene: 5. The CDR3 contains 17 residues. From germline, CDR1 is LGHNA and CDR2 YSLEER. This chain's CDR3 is CASSQERQGAFTDTQYF. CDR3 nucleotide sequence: TGCGCCAGCAGCCAAGAACGACAGGGGGCTTTCACAGATACGCAGTATTTT.

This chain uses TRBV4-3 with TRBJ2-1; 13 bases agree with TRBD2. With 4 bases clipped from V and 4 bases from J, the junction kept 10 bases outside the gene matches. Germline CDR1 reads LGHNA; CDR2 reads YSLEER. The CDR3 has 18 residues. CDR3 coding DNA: TGCGCCAGCAGCCCATTTGGACTAGCGGGAGTTTTGTACAATGAGCAGTTCTTC. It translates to CASSPFGLAGVLYNEQFF.

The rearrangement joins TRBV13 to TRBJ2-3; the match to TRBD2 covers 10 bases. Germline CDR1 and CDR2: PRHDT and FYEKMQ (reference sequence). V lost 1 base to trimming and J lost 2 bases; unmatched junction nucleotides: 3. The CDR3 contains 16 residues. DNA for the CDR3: TGTGCCAGCAGCTTAGCGAGCGGGAGGGCCACAGATACGCAGTATTTT. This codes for CASSLASGRATDTQYF.

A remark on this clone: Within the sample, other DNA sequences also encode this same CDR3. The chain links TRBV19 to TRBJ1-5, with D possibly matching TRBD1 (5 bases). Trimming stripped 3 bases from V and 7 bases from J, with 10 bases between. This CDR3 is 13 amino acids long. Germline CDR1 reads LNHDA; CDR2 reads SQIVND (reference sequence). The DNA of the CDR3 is TGTGCCAGTAGTATCATGGGGGGACAGCCCCAGCATTTT. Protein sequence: CASSIMGGQPQHF.

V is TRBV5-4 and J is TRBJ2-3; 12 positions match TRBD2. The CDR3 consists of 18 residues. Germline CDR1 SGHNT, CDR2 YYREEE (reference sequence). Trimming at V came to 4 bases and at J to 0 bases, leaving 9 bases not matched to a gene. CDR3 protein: CASSPTSGGTPSTDTQYF. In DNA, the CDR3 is TGTGCCAGCAGCCCGACTAGCGGGGGAACCCCTAGCACAGATACGCAGTATTTT.

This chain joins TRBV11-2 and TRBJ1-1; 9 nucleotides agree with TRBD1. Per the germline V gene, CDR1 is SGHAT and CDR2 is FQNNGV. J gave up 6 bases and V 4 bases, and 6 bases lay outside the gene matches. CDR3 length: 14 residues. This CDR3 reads CASSSDRGRPEAFF. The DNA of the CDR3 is TGTGCCAGCAGCTCTGACAGGGGGAGGCCTGAAGCTTTCTTT.

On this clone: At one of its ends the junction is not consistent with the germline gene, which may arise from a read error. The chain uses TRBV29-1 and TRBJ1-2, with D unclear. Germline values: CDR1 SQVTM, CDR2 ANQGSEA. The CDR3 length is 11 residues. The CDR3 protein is CSVEDVPGDTF. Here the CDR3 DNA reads TGCAGCGTTGAAGATGTCCCTGGCGACACCTTC.

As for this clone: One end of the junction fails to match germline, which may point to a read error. As DNA, the CDR3 is TGTGCCGGCAGCTTGGGACAGGACTCCTACGAGCAGTACTTC. Translation: CAGSLGQDSYEQYF. This chain uses TRBV7-9 with TRBJ2-7; 8 bases fit TRBD1. Germline V gene sequence: CDR1 SEHNR, CDR2 FQNEAQ (reference sequence). This CDR3 has 14 amino acids.

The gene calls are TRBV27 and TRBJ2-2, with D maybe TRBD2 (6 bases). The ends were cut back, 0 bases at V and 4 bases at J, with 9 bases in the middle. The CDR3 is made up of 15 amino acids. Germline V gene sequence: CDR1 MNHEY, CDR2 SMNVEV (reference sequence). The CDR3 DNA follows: TGTGCCAGCAGTTTATCTCTCGGGAGCACCGGGGAGCTGTTTTTT. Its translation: CASSLSLGSTGELFF.

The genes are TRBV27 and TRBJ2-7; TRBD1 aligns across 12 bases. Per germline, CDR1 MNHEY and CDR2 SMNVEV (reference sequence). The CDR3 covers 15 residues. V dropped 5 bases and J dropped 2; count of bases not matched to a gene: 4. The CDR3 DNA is TGTGCCAGCAGTCTCGGGACAGGGGGCACCTACGAGCAGTACTTC. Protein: CASSLGTGGTYEQYF.

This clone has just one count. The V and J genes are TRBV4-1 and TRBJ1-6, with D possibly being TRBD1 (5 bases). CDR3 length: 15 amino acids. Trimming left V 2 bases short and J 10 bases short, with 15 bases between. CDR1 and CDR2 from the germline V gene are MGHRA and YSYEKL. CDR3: CASSQSKGLRSPLHF. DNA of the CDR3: TGCGCCAGCAGCCAAAGTAAGGGGTTAAGATCACCCCTCCACTTT.

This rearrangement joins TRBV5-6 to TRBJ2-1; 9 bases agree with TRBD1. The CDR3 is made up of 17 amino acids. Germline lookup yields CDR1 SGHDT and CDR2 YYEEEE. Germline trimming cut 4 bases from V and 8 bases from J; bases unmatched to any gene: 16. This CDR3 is CASSRPGQGPPGDEQFF. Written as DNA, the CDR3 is TGTGCCAGCAGCAGACCGGGACAGGGCCCTCCGGGCGATGAGCAGTTCTTC. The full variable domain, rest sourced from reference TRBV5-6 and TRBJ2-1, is DAGVTQSPTHLIKTRGQQVTLRCSPKSGHDTVSWYQQALGQGPQFIFQYYEEEERQRGNFPDRFSGHQFPNYSSELNVNALLLGDSALYLCASSRPGQGPPGDEQFFGPGTRLTVL.

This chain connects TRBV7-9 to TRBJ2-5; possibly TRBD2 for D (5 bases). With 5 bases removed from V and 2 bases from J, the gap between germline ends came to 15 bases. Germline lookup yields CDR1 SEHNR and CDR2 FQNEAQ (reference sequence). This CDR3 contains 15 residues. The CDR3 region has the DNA TGTGCCAGCAGCCTTACCTATCGGGGACAAGAGACCCAGTACTTC. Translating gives CASSLTYRGQETQYF.

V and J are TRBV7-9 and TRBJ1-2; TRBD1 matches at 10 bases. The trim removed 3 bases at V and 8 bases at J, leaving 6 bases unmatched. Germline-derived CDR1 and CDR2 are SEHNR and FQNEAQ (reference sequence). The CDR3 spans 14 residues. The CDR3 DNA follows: TGTGCCAGCAGCTTCGAGACAGGGGGCGCGGGCTACACCTTC. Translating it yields CASSFETGGAGYTF.

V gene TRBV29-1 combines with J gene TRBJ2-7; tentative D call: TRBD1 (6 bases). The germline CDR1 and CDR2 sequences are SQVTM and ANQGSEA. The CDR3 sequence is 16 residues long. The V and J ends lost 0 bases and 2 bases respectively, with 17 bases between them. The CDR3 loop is CSVEDPTDSVAYEQYF. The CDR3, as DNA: TGCAGCGTTGAAGATCCGACGGACAGCGTAGCCTACGAGCAGTACTTC.

The CDR3 reads CASSQGPEIYGYTF. Here the CDR3 DNA reads TGCGCCAGCAGCCAAGGCCCGGAGATCTATGGCTACACCTTC. V and J are TRBV4-1 and TRBJ1-2; the D is unclear. With 1 base removed from V and 4 bases from J, the gap between germline ends came to 10 bases. Per germline, CDR1 MGHRA and CDR2 YSYEKL. CDR3 length equals 14 residues.

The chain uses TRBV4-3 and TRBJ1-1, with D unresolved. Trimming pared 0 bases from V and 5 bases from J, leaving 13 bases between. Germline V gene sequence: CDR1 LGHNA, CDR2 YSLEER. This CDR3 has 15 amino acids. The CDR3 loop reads CASSQDWSVGTEAFF. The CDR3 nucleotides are TGCGCCAGCAGCCAAGATTGGAGCGTGGGGACTGAAGCTTTCTTT.

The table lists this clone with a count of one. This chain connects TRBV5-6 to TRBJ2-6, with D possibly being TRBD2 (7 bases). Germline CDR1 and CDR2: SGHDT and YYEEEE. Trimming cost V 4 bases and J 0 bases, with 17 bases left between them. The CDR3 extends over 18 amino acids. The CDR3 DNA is TGTGCCAGCAGCCGATACAGGGACTACTCCTCTGGGGCCAACGTCCTGACTTTC. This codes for CASSRYRDYSSGANVLTF.

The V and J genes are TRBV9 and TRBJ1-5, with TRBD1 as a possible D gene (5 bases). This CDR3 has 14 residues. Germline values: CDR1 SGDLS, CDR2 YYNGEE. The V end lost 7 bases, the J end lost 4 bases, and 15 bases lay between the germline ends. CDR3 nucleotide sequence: TGTGCCAGCTCCCCGGGACGGCATAATCAGCCCCAGCATTTT. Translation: CASSPGRHNQPQHF.